This T cell receptor (beta chain) was obtained from a study of blood T cell repertoires in COVID-19 (dated by TCRdb to the early 2020s). Describing the broader study: Samples covering the acute and convalescent phases of COVID-19 were provided by collaborators in the United States, Italy and Spain. The prospective study material was composed of cDNA or gDNA derived from T cells, B-cell-depleted T cells, or PBMCs. Deeply sampled blood TCRbeta repertoires from subjects exposed to, actively infected with, or recovered from COVID-19 were included in the dataset. The repertoires were made available in a free public database intended to serve as a resource for research on the immune response to SARS-CoV-2. The samples were drawn from the first 160 participants of the ongoing ImmuneRACE study and from 950 to 1,500 subjects provided by 6 global collaborators. A de-identified subject ID, COVID-19 status, age in years and sex were almost always included in the sample metadata. Where available, HLA class I and class II types were obtained from metadata supplied by the sample provider rather than from assay-based typing.

The CDR3 contains 16 residues, cysteine and phenylalanine counted. Kept here is only the CDR3 DNA, which spans 48 bases and is read in frame from base 1. CDR1 and CDR2 are read off the germline V gene as SGDLS and YYNGEE. Trimming removed 4 bases from V and 1 base from J; the gene matches leave 5 bases unexplained. TCRbeta CDR3 regions were amplified from genomic DNA using the immunoSEQ Assay, a bias-controlled multiplex PCR. In the authors' own workflow: Within the assay, amplification of reference gene primers was used to estimate how many nucleated cells each sample contained. To quantify the absolute abundance of each unique TCRbeta CDR3 rearrangement, sequence reads were collapsed and filtered. For each sample, productive Simpson clonality was calculated as the square root of Simpson's diversity index across productive rearrangements. Not all clones reach the TCRdb copy of this immuneACCESS table, which keeps in-frame sequences only. Checked studies attribute under half of the gap to unresolved V genes and leave the rest unexplained. The V and J calls and the clone size are those of that table, but D and trimming were determined from the DNA. The sample includes roughly 100,000 clones, with more than 70% observed a single time. The ten largest clonotypes hold about 18% of the sample.

Whole blood was collected in K2EDTA tubes by collaborating institutions according to the institutions' own protocols. For TCRbeta analysis, collaborator samples were shipped as frozen whole blood, as isolated PBMCs, or as DNA extracted from either sample type. Findings and caveats that apply to the study as a whole: How much clinical and demographic metadata was included differed by source and by participant, and the metadata was provided uncurated.

Comment on this clone: What antigen it recognizes has not been identified. Per-base qualities were not stored, and no clone one base away is much larger.

This chain joins TRBV9 to TRBJ2-5, and 12 junctional nucleotides match TRBD2. The sequence derives from a human donor in a cohort sampled during active COVID-19. Sequencing input: peripheral blood. CDR3 protein: CASSSTSGGLQETQYF. The bases read TGTGCCAGCAGCTCAACTAGCGGGGGGCTCCAAGAGACCCAGTACTTC.